This T cell receptor (beta chain) appears in the sequencing data of a study of CD8 T cells in Susac syndrome. The CDR3 extends over 15 amino acids. Trimming removed 3 bases from V and 3 bases from J, with 14 bases in between. Per the germline V gene, CDR1 is MNHNS and CDR2 is SASEGT. RNA, at about 0.45 to 1 ug, was reverse transcribed with random hexamers. TCRdb re-derived calls from the immunoSEQ multiplex PCR reads in MiXCR, one entry per CDR3 protein. The sample contains over 300,000 distinct CDR3 sequences, around 92% of which appear only once. This chain uses TRBV6-1 with TRBJ1-1; weak D call: TRBD1 (5 bases). The sample comprised CD4+ T cells from PBMCs. The clonotype comes from a human donor with multiple sclerosis. In nucleotides, the CDR3 is TGTGCCAGCAGTGACCCATCGGGGGAGGACACTGAAGCTTTCTTT. Its protein product is CASSDPSGEDTEAFF.